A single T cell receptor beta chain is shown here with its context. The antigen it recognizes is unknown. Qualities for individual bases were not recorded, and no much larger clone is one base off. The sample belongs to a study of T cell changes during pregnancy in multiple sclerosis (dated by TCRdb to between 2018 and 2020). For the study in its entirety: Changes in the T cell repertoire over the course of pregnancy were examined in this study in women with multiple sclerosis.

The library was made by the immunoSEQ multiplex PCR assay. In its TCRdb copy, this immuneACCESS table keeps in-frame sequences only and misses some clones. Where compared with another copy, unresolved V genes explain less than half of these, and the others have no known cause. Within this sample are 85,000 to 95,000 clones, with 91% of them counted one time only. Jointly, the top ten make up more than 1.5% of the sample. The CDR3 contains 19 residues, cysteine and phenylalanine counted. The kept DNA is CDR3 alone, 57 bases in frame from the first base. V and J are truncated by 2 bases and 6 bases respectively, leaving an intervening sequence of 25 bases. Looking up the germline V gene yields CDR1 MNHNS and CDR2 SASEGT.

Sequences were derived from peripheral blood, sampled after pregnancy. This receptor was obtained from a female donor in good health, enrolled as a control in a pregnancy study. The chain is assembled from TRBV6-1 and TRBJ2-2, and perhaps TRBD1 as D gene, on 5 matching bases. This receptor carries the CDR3 CASSEFLGRASGWSGELFF. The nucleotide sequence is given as TGTGCCAGCAGTGAATTTCTCGGCAGGGCCTCAGGGTGGTCCGGGGAGCTGTTTTTT.